The 19 T cell receptor beta chains below were found in one sample sequenced in a study of blood T cell repertoires in COVID-19 (dated by TCRdb to about 2020). Libraries were built with the immunoSEQ multiplex PCR assay. Imported from immuneACCESS, the table was reduced by TCRdb to in-frame sequences with V and J called. These copies leave out some clones; in studies compared against another copy, an unresolved V gene accounts for under half, and the cause of the remainder is not known. The sample table records some 31,000 clones; 90% to 95% of these occur just once. In total, the top ten clones hold roughly 9.5% of the sample. The sample was peripheral blood. These receptors all stem from a human donor with active COVID-19. The donor label of this sample is uncertain.

This chain links TRBV4-2 with TRBJ2-7, with D possibly being TRBD2 (5 bases). CDR3 length equals 14 residues. Germline loops: CDR1 LGHNA, CDR2 YNFKEQ. V lost 4 bases, J lost 0 bases, and 10 bases lay in between. The CDR3 nucleotides read TGTGCCAGCAGCCGAGGACTGGACTCCTACGAGCAGTACTTC. Protein product: CASSRGLDSYEQYF.

In its sample, this clone was seen once. The J gene is TRBJ2-3, the V gene TRBV10-1, with TRBD2 matching over 11 bases. Germline-derived CDR1 and CDR2 are WNHNN and SYGVQD (reference sequence). The V and J ends lost 3 bases and 3 bases, in that order; junction bases with no gene match: 11. The CDR3 extends over 18 amino acids. CDR3 amino acids: CASSDSPGTSGGTDTQYF. The CDR3 DNA reads TGCGCCAGCAGTGATTCTCCGGGCACTAGCGGGGGAACAGATACGCAGTATTTT.

Note on this clone: The identical CDR3 is also encoded by other nucleotide sequences in the sample. The V and J genes are TRBV6-5 and TRBJ2-7, with 7 bases lining up with TRBD1. J lost 3 bases, V lost 2 bases, and 4 bases had no gene match. Germline assignment: CDR1 MNHEY and CDR2 SVGAGI. This CDR3 has 14 amino acids. Here the CDR3 reads CASSYGRGSYEQYF. The CDR3 region has the DNA TGTGCCAGCAGTTACGGCAGGGGGAGCTACGAGCAGTACTTC.

V usage is TRBV5-4 and J usage is TRBJ1-1; D is uncertain. This CDR3 comprises 15 residues. Trimming cost V 0 bases and J 0 bases, with 9 bases left between them. Germline assignment: CDR1 SGHNT and CDR2 YYREEE (reference sequence). CDR3 DNA: TGTGCCAGCAGCTTGGACCCGGGGTTGAACACTGAAGCTTTCTTT. Protein sequence: CASSLDPGLNTEAFF.

This chain links TRBV4-3 with TRBJ2-2, with unresolved D. This CDR3 contains 17 residues. The V gene's germline CDR1 is LGHNA and CDR2 YSLEER. Trimming removed 0 bases at V and 3 bases at J, with 14 bases between. The CDR3 bases are TGCGCCAGCAGCCAAGAGGCCCTAGAGATTGACACCGGGGAGCTGTTTTTT. It is translated as CASSQEALEIDTGELFF.

The J gene is TRBJ2-1, the V gene TRBV19; D perhaps matches TRBD2 (5 bases). The CDR3 extends over 12 amino acids. V was pared by 5 bases and J by 7 bases, with 9 bases between. From germline, CDR1 is LNHDA and CDR2 SQIVND (reference sequence). The CDR3 region has the DNA TGTGCCAGTAGTCCGACTACTAATGAGCAGTTCTTC. Translation gives CASSPTTNEQFF.

The rearrangement links TRBV5-1 to TRBJ1-2; tentatively, D is TRBD1 (6 bases). With 0 bases removed from V and 8 bases from J, the gap between germline ends came to 17 bases. Germline loops: CDR1 SGHRS, CDR2 YFSETQ. The CDR3 loop spans 15 amino acids. CDR3 in amino acids: CASSLGQVPTAGYTF. CDR3 DNA sequence: TGCGCCAGCAGCTTGGGACAGGTCCCGACGGCCGGCTACACCTTC. Full variable domain (outside the CDR3, taken from reference TRBV5-1 and TRBJ1-2): KAGVTQTPRYLIKTRGQQVTLSCSPISGHRSVSWYQQTPGQGLQFLFEYFSETQRNKGNFPGRFSGRQFSNSRSEMNVSTLELGDSALYLCASSLGQVPTAGYTFGSGTRLTVV.

J is TRBJ2-7 and V is TRBV27; TRBD2 agrees at 12 bases. CDR1 is MNHEY and CDR2 is SMNVEV in the germline V gene (reference sequence). V gave up 5 bases and J gave up 6 bases; unmatched junction bases: 14. The CDR3 length is 17 residues. CDR3 protein: CASSPRTSGARGGEQYF. CDR3 sequence (DNA): TGTGCCAGCAGTCCCCGGACTAGCGGGGCCCGAGGGGGCGAGCAGTACTTC.

This chain uses TRBV12-3 or TRBV12-4 with TRBJ2-1, with TRBD2 as a possible D gene (5 bases). The V and J ends lost 5 bases and 4 bases respectively, with 9 bases between them. CDR3 size: 13 residues. This CDR3 is CASSPGKYNEQFF. Written as DNA, the CDR3 is TGTGCCAGCAGTCCGGGAAAGTACAATGAGCAGTTCTTC.

The rearrangement uses TRBV7-6 and TRBJ2-3, with 10 bases aligning to TRBD2. Germline CDR1 reads SGHVS; CDR2 reads FNYEAQ. V was pared by 1 base and J by 1 base, with 11 bases of the junction left unmatched. The CDR3 is made up of 19 amino acids. CDR3 nucleotides: TGTGCCAGCAGCTTAGGGGCGGCAGCGGGGGGGCTGGGCACAGATACGCAGTATTTT. It translates to CASSLGAAAGGLGTDTQYF.

The rearrangement links TRBV4-3 to TRBJ2-2; D is possibly TRBD1 (6 bases). Germline CDR1 LGHNA, CDR2 YSLEER. The CDR3 sequence is 17 residues long. V gave up 1 base and J gave up 0 bases, with 12 bases separating them. The CDR3, as DNA: TGCGCCAGCAGCCAAGGCCTAGGGACATCGAACACCGGGGAGCTGTTTTTT. Its translation: CASSQGLGTSNTGELFF.

This chain connects TRBV29-1 to TRBJ2-7; a possible D gene is TRBD2 (5 bases). Germline CDR1 reads SQVTM; CDR2 reads ANQGSEA. The CDR3 is 13 residues long. With 4 bases removed from V and 0 bases from J, the gap between germline ends came to 10 bases. CDR3 coding DNA: TGCAGCGTTGCCGACGGGAACTCCTACGAGCAGTACTTC. It is translated as CSVADGNSYEQYF.

The chain links TRBV30 to TRBJ2-1; 13 positions agree with TRBD2. This CDR3 has 16 amino acids. Germline CDR1 is GTSNPN and CDR2 is SVGIG (reference sequence). Trimming took 5 bases from V and 7 from J; bases not matched to a gene: 11. As DNA, the CDR3 is TGTGCCTGGGACCCAGGTGTACTAGCGGGAGGGAATGAGCAGTTCTTC. It translates to CAWDPGVLAGGNEQFF.

J is TRBJ2-5 and V is TRBV11-2; possibly TRBD1 for D (6 bases). The V and J ends lost 2 bases and 9 bases respectively, with 7 bases between them. This CDR3 comprises 11 residues. Per germline, CDR1 SGHAT and CDR2 FQNNGV. The CDR3 coding sequence is TGTGCCAGCAGCTTAACAGGGCCCCAGTACTTC. Amino acid sequence: CASSLTGPQYF.

The J gene is TRBJ1-2, the V gene TRBV5-5; 7 bases agree with TRBD1. V lost 4 bases to trimming and J lost 7 bases; unmatched junction nucleotides: 7. Looked up from germline, CDR1 is SGHKS and CDR2 is YYEKEE (reference sequence). The CDR3 runs 13 residues. In DNA form, the CDR3 reads TGTGCCAGCAGCAATGGACAGGTAGTTGGCTACACCTTC. As protein: CASSNGQVVGYTF.

The chain combines TRBV6-2 or TRBV6-3 with TRBJ2-3; D might be TRBD2 (7 bases). CDR1 is MNHEY and CDR2 is SVGEGT in the germline V gene. This CDR3 comprises 14 residues. The V and J ends lost 3 bases and 3 bases respectively, with 10 bases between them. The CDR3 DNA reads TGTGCCAGCAGTTATGAGGGGGGGACAGATACGCAGTATTTT. It translates to CASSYEGGTDTQYF.

This sequence joins TRBV7-2 and TRBJ2-7; possibly TRBD1 for D (5 bases). V lost 7 bases, J lost 9 bases, and 13 bases lay in between. Germline assignment: CDR1 SGHTA and CDR2 FQGNSA. The CDR3 is made up of 11 amino acids. The DNA of the CDR3 is TGTGCCAGCAAAAGGGGCTTGGCGCAGTACTTC. Its protein product is CASKRGLAQYF.

CDR3 in DNA: TGTGCCAGCAGCCAAGCGCCGACTAGCGGGTTTTACGAGCAGTACTTC. Residues: CASSQAPTSGFYEQYF. The chain combines TRBV4-2 with TRBJ2-7, with 10 bases aligning to TRBD2. Germline assignment: CDR1 LGHNA and CDR2 YNFKEQ. This CDR3 contains 16 residues. Trimming cost V 1 base and J 4 bases; bases outside gene matches: 7.

In its sample, this clone was seen once. The J gene is TRBJ2-7, the V gene TRBV4-3; 7 nucleotides line up with TRBD1. V lost 0 bases, J lost 9 bases, and 14 bases stayed unmatched. The V gene's germline CDR1 is LGHNA and CDR2 YSLEER. The CDR3 spans 16 residues. Here the CDR3 reads CASSQDRVGQANGQYF. Written as DNA, the CDR3 is TGCGCCAGCAGCCAAGACAGGGTTGGACAGGCGAACGGGCAGTACTTC.